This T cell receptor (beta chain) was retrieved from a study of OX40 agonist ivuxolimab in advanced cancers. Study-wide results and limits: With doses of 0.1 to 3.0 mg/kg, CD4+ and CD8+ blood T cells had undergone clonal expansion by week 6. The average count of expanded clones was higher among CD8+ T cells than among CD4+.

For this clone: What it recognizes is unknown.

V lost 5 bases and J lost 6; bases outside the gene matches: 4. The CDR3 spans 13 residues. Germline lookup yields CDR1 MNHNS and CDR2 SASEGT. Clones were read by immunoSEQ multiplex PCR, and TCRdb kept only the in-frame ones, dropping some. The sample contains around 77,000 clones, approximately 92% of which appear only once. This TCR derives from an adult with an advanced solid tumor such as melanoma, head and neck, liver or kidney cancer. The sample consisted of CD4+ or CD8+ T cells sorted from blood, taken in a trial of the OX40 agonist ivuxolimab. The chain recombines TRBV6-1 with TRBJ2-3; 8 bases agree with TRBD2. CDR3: CASSREGPDTQYF. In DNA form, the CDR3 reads TGTGCCAGCAGTCGGGAGGGCCCCGATACGCAGTATTTT.